The T cell receptor (beta chain) described here comes from a study of T-cell memory formation after mild COVID-19. General study findings and limits: Mainly CM and EM harbored the contracting CD4+ clones; mainly EMRA harbored the CD8+ ones.

Each CDR3 protein is one row after TCRdb ran MiXCR on the 5' RACE reads. The table lists under 450,000 distinct CDR3 sequences, 20% of them singletons. Germline V gene lookup returns CDR1 LGHDT and CDR2 YNNKEL (reference sequence). There are 13 residues in the CDR3. V dropped 2 bases and J dropped 4 bases, with 9 bases sitting between them. This clonotype was seen only a few times. Its target is not known. Material for sequencing was PBMCs or a T cell subset sorted from them (not recorded which). This clonotype was obtained from a man between 18 and 29 years old who had mild COVID-19 (a few samples of this study predate the infection). Cell type and time point are not known. The chain carries TRBV3-1 and TRBJ2-7, with D possibly being TRBD2 (5 bases). CDR3 amino acids: CASSQQGGYEQYF. In nucleotides, the CDR3 is TGTGCCAGCAGCCAACAAGGCGGGTACGAGCAGTACTTC.